This TCR beta chain was retrieved from a study of shared clonotypes between healthy human individuals. Broader study findings: Across subsets, estimated richness was generally greater for naive than for memory populations.

A split of CD4+ cells into CD45RA+ naive and CD45RA-negative memory subsets was performed. At the deep level, the assay was run. The repertoire was sequenced with immunoSEQ multiplex PCR; TCRdb's copy has only in-frame clones and lacks some. The sample lists approximately 2.4 million clones, roughly 95% occurring once. In regard to this clone: The antigen is not known. The sample contains more than one DNA sequence encoding this CDR3.

CDR1 SGHTA and CDR2 FQGNSA come from the germline V gene. The CDR3 has 14 residues. With 2 bases removed from V and 4 bases from J, the gap between germline ends came to 9 bases. Sequences were obtained from naive CD4+ T cells sorted from blood. Subset denoted: CD45RA+ positively selected. This sequence originates from a man between 18 and 29 years old in good health. V and J are TRBV7-2 and TRBJ1-3; tentatively, D is TRBD1 (5 bases). CDR3 DNA: TGTGCCAGCAGCTTAACAGGTTCGGGAAACACCATATATTTT. The encoded protein is CASSLTGSGNTIYF. The complete variable domain, with remaining parts taken from reference TRBV7-2 and TRBJ1-3, reads GAGVSQSPSNKVTEKGKDVELRCDPISGHTALYWYRQSLGQGLEFLIYFQGNSAPDKSGLPSDRFSAERTGGSVSTLTIQRTQQEDSAVYLCASSLTGSGNTIYFGEGSWLTVV.